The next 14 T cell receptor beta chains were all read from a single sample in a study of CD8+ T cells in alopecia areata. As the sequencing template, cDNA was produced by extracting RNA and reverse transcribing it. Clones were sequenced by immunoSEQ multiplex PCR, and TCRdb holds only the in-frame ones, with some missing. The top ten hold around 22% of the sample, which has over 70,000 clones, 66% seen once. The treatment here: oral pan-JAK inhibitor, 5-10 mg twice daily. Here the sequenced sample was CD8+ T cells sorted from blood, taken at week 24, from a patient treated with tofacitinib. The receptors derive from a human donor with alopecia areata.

CDR3 region: CASSLPAIGGELFF. CDR3 DNA sequence: TGTGCCAGCAGCCTACCCGCAATTGGCGGGGAGCTGTTTTTT. V usage is TRBV27 and J usage is TRBJ2-2, with unresolved D. The V and J ends lost 6 bases and 7 bases respectively, with 15 bases between them. Germline CDR1 reads MNHEY; CDR2 reads SMNVEV (reference sequence). The CDR3 contains 14 residues.

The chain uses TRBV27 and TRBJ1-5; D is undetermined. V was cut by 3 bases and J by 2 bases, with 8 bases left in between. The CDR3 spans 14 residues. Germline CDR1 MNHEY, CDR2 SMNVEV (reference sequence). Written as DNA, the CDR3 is TGTGCCAGCAGTTTCACGTTAGGCAATCAGCCCCAGCATTTT. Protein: CASSFTLGNQPQHF.

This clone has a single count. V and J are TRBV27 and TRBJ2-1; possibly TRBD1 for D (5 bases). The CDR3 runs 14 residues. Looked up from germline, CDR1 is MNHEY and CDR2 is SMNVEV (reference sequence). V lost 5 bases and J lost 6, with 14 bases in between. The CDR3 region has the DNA TGTGCCAGCAGTGAGTCAGGGATCCGCAATGAGCAGTTCTTC. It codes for CASSESGIRNEQFF.

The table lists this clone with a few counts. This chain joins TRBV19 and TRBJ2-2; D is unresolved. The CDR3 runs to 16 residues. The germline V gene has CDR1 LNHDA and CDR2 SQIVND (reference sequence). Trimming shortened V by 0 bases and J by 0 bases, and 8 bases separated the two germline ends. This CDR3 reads CASSIESYSNTGELFF. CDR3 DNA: TGTGCCAGTAGTATAGAGTCCTATTCGAACACCGGGGAGCTGTTTTTT.

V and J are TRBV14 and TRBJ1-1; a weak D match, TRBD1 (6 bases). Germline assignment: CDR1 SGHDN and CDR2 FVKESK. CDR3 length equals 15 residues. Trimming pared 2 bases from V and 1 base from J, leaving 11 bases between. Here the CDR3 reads CASSQHGTTNTEAFF. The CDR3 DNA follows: TGTGCCAGCAGCCAACACGGGACAACGAACACTGAAGCTTTCTTT.

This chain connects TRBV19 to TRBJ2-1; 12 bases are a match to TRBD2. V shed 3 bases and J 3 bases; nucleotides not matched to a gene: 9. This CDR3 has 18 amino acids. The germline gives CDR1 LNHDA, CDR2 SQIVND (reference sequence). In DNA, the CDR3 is TGTGCCAGTAGTATTAAACCGACTAGCGGGAGTATCTACAATGAGCAGTTCTTC. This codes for CASSIKPTSGSIYNEQFF.

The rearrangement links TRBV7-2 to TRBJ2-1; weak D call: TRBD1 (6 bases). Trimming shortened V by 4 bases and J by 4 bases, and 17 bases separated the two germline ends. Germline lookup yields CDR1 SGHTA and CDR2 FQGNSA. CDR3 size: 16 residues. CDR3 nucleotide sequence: TGTGCCAGCAGCTCCCCAAGGGACAAAGTATACAATGAGCAGTTCTTC. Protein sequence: CASSSPRDKVYNEQFF.

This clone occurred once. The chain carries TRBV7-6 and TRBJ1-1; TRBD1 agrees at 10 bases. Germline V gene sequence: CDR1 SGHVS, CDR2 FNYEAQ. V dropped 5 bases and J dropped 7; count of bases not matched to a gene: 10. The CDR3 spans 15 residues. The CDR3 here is CASSARTGTGVEAFF. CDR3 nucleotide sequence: TGTGCCAGCAGCGCCCGTACCGGGACAGGGGTTGAAGCTTTCTTT.

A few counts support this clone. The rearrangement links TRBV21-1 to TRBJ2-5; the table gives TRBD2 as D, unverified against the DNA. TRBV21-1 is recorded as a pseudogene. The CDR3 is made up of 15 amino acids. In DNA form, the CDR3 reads TGTGCCAGCAGCAAAAGGACTAGCGGACAAGAGACCCAGTACTTC. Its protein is CASSKRTSGQETQYF.

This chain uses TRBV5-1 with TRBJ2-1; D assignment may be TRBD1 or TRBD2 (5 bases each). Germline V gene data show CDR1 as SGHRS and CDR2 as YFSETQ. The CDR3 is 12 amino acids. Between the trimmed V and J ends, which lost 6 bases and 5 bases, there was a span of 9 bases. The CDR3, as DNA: TGCGCCAGCACACAGGAGGACAATGAGCAGTTCTTC. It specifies CASTQEDNEQFF.

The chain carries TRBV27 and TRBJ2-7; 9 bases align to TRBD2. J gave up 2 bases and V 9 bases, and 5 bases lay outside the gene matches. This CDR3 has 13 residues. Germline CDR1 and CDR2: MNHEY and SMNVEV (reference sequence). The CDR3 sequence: CASRLAAAYEQYF. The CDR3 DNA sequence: TGTGCCAGTCGACTAGCGGCCGCCTACGAGCAGTACTTC.

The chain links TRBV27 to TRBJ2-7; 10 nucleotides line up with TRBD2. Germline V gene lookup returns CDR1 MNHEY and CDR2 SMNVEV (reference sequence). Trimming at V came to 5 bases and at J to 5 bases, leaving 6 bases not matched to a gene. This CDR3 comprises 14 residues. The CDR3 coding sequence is TGTGCCAGCAGTATTGGAGCGGGGGGGGACGAGCAGTACTTC. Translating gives CASSIGAGGDEQYF.

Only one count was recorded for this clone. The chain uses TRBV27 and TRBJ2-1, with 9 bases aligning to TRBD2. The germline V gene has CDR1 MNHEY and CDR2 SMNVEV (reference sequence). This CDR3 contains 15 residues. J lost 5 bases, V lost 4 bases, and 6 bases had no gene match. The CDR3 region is CASSSRASGDNEQFF. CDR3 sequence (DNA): TGTGCCAGCAGTTCCCGGGCTAGCGGGGACAATGAGCAGTTCTTC.

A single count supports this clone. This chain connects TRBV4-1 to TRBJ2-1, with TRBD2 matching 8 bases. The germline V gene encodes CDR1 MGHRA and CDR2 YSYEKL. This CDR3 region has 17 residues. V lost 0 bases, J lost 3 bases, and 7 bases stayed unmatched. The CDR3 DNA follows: TGCGCCAGCAGCCAAGATCGGGCGGGAGGAGTCTACAATGAGCAGTTCTTC. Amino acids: CASSQDRAGGVYNEQFF.